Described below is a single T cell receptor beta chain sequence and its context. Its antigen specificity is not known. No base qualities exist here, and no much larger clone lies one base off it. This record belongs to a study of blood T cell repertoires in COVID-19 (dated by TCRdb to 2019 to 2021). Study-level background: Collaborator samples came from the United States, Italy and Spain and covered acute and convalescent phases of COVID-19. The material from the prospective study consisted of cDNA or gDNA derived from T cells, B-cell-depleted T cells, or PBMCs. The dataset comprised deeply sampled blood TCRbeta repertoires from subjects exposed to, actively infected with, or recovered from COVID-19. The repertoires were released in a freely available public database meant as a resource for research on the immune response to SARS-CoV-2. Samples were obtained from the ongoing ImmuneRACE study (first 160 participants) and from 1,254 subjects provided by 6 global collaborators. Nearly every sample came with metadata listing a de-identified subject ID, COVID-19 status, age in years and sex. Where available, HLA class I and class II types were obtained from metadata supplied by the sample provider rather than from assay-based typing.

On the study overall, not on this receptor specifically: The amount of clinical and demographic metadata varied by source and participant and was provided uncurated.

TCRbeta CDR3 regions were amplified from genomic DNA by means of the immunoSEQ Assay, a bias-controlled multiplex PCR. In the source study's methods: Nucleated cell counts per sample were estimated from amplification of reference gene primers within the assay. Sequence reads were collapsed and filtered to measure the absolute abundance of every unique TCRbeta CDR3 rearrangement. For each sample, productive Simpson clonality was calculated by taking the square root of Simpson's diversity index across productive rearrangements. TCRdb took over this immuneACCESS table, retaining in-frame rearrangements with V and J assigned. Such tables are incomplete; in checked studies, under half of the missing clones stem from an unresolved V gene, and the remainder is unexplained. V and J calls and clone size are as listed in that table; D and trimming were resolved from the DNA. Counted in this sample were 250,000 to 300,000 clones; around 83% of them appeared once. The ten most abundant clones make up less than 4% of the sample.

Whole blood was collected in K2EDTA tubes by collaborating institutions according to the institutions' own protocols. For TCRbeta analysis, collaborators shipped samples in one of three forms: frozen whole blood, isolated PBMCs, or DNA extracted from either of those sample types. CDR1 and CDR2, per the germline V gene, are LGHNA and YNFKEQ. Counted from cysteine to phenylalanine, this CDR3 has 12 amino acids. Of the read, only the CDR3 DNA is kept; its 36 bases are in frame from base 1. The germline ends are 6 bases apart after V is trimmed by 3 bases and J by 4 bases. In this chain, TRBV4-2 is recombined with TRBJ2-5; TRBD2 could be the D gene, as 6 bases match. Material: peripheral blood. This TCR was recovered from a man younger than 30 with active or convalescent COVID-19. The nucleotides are TGTGCCAGCAGCCAGGGGGGAGAGACCCAGTACTTC. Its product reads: CASSQGGETQYF.